This T cell receptor (beta chain) emerged from a study of blood T cell repertoires in COVID-19. CDR1 is SGHKS and CDR2 is YYEKEE in the germline V gene (reference sequence). The CDR3 contains 15 residues. With V trimmed by 1 base and J by 8 bases, 6 bases remained unmatched. Measured with immunoSEQ multiplex PCR; TCRdb has only the in-frame clones, and not every one. The sample lists fewer than 600,000 clones; 85% to 90% were seen once. Clinical history as reported by participants underpinned cohort assignment. Recovery among Cohort 3 donors was established by two negative PCRs, clearance, or symptom resolution.

The clonotype comes from a woman aged 40 to 50 who had recovered from COVID-19. The specimen was PBMCs or T cells enriched from blood (not recorded which). J is TRBJ2-1 and V is TRBV5-5; 10 positions match TRBD2. The CDR3: CASSLRLAGVYEQFF. DNA for the CDR3: TGTGCCAGCAGCTTGCGGCTAGCGGGAGTCTATGAGCAGTTCTTC.